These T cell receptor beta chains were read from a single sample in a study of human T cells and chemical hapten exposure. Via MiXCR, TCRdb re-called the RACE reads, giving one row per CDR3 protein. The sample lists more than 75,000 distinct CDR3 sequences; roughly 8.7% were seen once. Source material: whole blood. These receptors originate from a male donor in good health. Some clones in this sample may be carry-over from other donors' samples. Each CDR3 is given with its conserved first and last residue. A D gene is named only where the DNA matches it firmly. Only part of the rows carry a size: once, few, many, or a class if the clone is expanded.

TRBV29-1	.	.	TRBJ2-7	TGCAGCGGTCATGGGTATCGAAACGAGCAGTACTTC	CSGHGYRNEQYF
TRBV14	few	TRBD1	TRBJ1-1	TGTGCCAGCAGCCAAGATTGGGGAGACAGGGGGCTTAAAGGCACTGAAGCTTTCTTT	CASSQDWGDRGLKGTEAFF
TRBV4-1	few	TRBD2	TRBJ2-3	TGCGCCAGCAGCCTAAGGGCCGGACTAGCGGAAGATTTGGATACGCAGTATTTT	CASSLRAGLAEDLDTQYF
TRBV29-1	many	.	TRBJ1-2	TGCAGCGCTGAGGACGGGAGGAACTATGGCTACACCTTC	CSAEDGRNYGYTF
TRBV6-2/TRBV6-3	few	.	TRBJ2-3	TGTGCCAGCAGGTCCCAGGGCCGCACAGATACGCAGTATTTT	CASRSQGRTDTQYF
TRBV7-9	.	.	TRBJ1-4	TGTGCCAGCAGCTCCCCGGCGGTAGGGGCGCGAAGGGAAAAACTGTTTTTT	CASSSPAVGARREKLFF
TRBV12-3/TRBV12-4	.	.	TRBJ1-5	TGTGCCAGCAGTATTTTTGGTGGAAATCAGCCCCAGCATTTT	CASSIFGGNQPQHF
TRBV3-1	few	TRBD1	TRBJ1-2	TGTGCCAGCAGCCATGGACAGGTGAACTATGGCTACACCTTC	CASSHGQVNYGYTF
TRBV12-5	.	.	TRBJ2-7	TGTGCTAGTGGTTTGGTACGCGGAGGGGCCTACGAGCAGTACTTC	CASGLVRGGAYEQYF
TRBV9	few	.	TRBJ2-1	TGTGCCAGCAGCGTCTACGGGGTCCACAATGAGCAGTTCTTC	CASSVYGVHNEQFF
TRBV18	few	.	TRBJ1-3	TGTGCCAGCTCACCAGTGACAGTATACTCTGGAAACACCATATATTTT	CASSPVTVYSGNTIYF